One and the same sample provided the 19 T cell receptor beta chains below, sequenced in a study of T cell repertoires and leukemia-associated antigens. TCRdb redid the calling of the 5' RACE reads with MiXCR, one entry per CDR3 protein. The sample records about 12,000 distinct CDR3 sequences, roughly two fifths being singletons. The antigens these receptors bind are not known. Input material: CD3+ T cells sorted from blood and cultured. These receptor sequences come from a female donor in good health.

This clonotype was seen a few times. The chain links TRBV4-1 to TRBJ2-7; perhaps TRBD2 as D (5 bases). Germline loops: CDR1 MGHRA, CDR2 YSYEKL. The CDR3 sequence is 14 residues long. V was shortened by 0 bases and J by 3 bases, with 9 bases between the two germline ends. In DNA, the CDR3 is TGCGCCAGCAGCCAAGATCAGAGGGTCTACGAGCAGTACTTC. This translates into CASSQDQRVYEQYF.

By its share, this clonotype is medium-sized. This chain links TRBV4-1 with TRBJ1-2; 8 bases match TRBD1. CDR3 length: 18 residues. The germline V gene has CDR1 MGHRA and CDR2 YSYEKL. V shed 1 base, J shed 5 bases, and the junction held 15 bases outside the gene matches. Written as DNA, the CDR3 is TGCGCCAGCAGCCAAGGGGGTGGCAGGGGGCCGACCCTTTATGGCTACACCTTC. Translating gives CASSQGGGRGPTLYGYTF.

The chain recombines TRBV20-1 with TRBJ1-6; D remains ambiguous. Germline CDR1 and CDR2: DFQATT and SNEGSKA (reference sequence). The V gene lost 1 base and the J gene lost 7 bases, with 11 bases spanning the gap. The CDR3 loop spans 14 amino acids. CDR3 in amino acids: CSARAGNENSPLHF. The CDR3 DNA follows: TGCAGTGCTAGAGCTGGGAATGAGAATTCACCCCTCCACTTT.

CDR3 sequence (DNA): TGTGCCAGCAGCACCGGACAGAGCTTTAACACTGAAGCTTTCTTT. It translates to CASSTGQSFNTEAFF. The chain is built from TRBV5-8 and TRBJ1-1; TRBD1 might be the D (6 bases). Germline V gives CDR1 SGHTS, CDR2 YDEGEE. Trimming removed 4 bases at V and 2 bases at J, with 15 bases between. The CDR3 is made up of 15 amino acids.

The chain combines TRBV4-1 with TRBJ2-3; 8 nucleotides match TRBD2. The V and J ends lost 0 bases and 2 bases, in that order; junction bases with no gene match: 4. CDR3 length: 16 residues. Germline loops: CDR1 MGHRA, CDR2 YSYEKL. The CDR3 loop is CASSQEASGSTDTQYF. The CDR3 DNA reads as TGCGCCAGCAGCCAAGAGGCTAGCGGGTCCACAGATACGCAGTATTTT.

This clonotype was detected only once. The CDR3 nucleotides read TGCAGTGTTCCTATCACTAGCGGTTTCACAGATACGCAGTATTTT. This gives the protein CSVPITSGFTDTQYF. The chain couples TRBV20-1 to TRBJ2-3; 8 nucleotides line up with TRBD2. This CDR3 region has 15 residues. Unmatched junction bases numbered 11, after V lost 7 bases and J lost 2 bases. The germline gives CDR1 DFQATT, CDR2 SNEGSKA (reference sequence).

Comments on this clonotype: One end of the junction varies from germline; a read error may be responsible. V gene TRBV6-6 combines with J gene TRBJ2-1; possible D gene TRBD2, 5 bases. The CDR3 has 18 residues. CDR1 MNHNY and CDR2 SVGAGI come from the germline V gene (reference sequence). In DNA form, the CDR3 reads TGTGCCAGCAGTCACCATCATTTCTTTAGGGAGAGTTACAATGAGCAGCTCTTC. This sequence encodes CASSHHHFFRESYNEQLF.

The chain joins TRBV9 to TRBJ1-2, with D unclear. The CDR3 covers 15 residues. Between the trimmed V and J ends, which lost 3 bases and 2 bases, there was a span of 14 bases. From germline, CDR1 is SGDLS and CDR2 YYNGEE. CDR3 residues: CASSAPGFRNYGYTF. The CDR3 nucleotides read TGTGCCAGCAGCGCCCCGGGATTCAGGAACTATGGCTACACCTTC.

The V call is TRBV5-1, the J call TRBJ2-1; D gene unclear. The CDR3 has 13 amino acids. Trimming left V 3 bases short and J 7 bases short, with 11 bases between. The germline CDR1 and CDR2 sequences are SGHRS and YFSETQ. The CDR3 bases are TGCGCCAGCAGCTGTATAAGCGAAAATGAGCAGTTCTTC. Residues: CASSCISENEQFF. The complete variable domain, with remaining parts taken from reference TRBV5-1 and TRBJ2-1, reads KAGVTQTPRYLIKTRGQQVTLSCSPISGHRSVSWYQQTPGQGLQFLFEYFSETQRNKGNFPGRFSGRQFSNSRSEMNVSTLELGDSALYLCASSCISENEQFFGPGTRLTVL.

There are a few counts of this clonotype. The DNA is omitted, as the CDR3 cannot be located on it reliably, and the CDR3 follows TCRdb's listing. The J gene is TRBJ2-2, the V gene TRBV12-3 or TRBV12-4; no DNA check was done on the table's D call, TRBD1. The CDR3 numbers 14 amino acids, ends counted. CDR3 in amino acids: CASSSSGPTGELFF.

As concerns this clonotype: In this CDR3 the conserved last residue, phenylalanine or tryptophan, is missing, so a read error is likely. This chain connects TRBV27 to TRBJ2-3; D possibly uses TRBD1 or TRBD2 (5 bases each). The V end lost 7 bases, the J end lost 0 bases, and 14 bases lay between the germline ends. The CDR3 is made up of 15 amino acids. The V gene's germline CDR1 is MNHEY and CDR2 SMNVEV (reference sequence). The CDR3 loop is CASNVVGESTDTQYL. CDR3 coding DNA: TGTGCCAGCAACGTTGTGGGGGAGAGCACAGATACGCAGTATCTT.

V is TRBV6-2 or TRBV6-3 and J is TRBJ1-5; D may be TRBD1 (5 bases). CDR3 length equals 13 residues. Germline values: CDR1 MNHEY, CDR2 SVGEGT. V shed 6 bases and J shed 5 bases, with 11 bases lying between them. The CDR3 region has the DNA TGTGCCAGCAGATCGACAGAGCATCAGCCCCAGCATTTT. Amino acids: CASRSTEHQPQHF.

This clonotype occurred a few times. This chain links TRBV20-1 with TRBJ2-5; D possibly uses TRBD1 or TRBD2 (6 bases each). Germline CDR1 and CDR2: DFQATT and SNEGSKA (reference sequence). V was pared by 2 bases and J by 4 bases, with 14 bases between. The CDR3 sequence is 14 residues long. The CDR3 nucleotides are TGCAGTGCTAGACAAGGGGGGTTTATAGAGACCCAGTACTTC. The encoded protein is CSARQGGFIETQYF.

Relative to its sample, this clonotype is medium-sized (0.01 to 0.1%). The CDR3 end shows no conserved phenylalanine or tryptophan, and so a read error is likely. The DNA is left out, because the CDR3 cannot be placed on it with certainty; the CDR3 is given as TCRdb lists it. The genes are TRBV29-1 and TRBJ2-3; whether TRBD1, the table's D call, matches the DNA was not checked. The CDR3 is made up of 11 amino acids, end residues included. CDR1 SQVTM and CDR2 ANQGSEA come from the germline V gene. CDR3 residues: CSVGDGSILAP.

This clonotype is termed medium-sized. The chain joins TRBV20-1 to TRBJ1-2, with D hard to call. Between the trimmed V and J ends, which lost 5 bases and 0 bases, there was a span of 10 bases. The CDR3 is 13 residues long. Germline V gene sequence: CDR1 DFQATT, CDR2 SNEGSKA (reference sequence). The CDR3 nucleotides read TGCAGTGCTCCCCCCGGGGCTAACTATGGCTACACCTTC. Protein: CSAPPGANYGYTF.

CDR3 protein: CATSDYGTSGYEQYF. In DNA form, the CDR3 reads TGTGCCACCAGTGATTACGGGACTAGCGGCTACGAGCAGTACTTC. V is TRBV24-1 and J is TRBJ2-7; 11 bases agree with TRBD2. J gave up 3 bases and V 2 bases, and 2 bases lay outside the gene matches. Germline V gives CDR1 KGHDR, CDR2 SFDVKD. The CDR3 has 15 residues.

CDR3 residues: CSVAGGGEQYF. The CDR3 bases are TGCAGCGTTGCGGGGGGAGGCGAGCAGTACTTC. The chain recombines TRBV29-1 with TRBJ2-7; 7 bases map to TRBD2. Germline trimming cut 4 bases from V and 6 bases from J; bases unmatched to any gene: 3. Germline CDR1 is SQVTM and CDR2 is ANQGSEA. This CDR3 region has 11 residues.

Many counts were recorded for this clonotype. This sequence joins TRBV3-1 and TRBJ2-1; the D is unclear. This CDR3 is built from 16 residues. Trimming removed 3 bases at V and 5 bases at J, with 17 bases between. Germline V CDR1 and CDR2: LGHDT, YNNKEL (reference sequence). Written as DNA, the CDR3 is TGTGCCAGCAGCCAGAGTTCTCGCGGCCTTAACAATGAGCAGTTCTTC. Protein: CASSQSSRGLNNEQFF.

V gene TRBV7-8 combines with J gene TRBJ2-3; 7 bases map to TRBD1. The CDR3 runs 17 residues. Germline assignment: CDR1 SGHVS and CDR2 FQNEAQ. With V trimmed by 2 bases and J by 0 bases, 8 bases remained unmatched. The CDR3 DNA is TGTGCCAGCAGCTTATCGCCATCAGGGGGAAGCACAGATACGCAGTATTTT. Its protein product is CASSLSPSGGSTDTQYF.